One and the same sample provided the 28 T cell receptor beta chains below, sequenced in a study of T cell responses to AZD1222 COVID-19 vaccine (dated by TCRdb to about 2021). The label giving this sample's time point can be read as: baseline before first vaccination. Library preparation was by the immunoSEQ multiplex PCR assay. In TCRdb, the immuneACCESS table is reduced to in-frame sequences with V and J assigned. These tables do not hold every clone; where another copy was compared, an unresolved V gene accounts for under half, and the others remain unexplained. The table for this sample lists about 130,000 clones; around 90% of them were counted only once. 1.9% of the sample lies in the top ten. Sequencing used peripheral blood, obtained on day 0 of AZD1222 vaccination. These receptors all stem from an adult in good health.

This clone was picked up one time. The J gene is TRBJ2-7, the V gene TRBV9, with TRBD2 identical over 7 bases. Germline V CDR1 and CDR2: SGDLS, YYNGEE. Losses at the gene ends were 4 bases for V and 2 bases for J; bases not matched to a gene: 12. This CDR3 comprises 16 residues. The CDR3 here is CASSTRVGGRPYEQYF. The CDR3 DNA sequence: TGTGCCAGCAGCACCCGGGTGGGCGGGAGACCCTACGAGCAGTACTTC.

The chain links TRBV29-1 to TRBJ2-5, with D hard to call. CDR1 is SQVTM, CDR2 ANQGSEA, per germline. The CDR3 loop spans 14 amino acids. V gave up 6 bases and J gave up 5 bases, with 19 bases separating them. This CDR3 is CSVPPVGLTETQYF. Here the CDR3 DNA reads TGCAGCGTACCCCCTGTTGGCCTTACGGAGACCCAGTACTTC.

This clone appeared once. The chain uses TRBV7-9 and TRBJ1-1; D ambiguous. The CDR3 runs 13 residues. V was cut by 4 bases and J by 3 bases, with 9 bases left in between. Germline CDR1 and CDR2: SEHNR and FQNEAQ (reference sequence). The CDR3 loop is CASSSRRDTEAFF. In DNA form, the CDR3 reads TGTGCCAGCAGCTCACGGAGGGACACTGAAGCTTTCTTT. The whole variable domain, remainder taken from reference TRBV7-9 and TRBJ1-1, is DTGVSQNPRHKITKRGQNVTFRCDPISEHNRLYWYRQTLGQGPEFLTYFQNEAQLEKSRLLSDRFSAERPKGSFSTLEIQRTEQGDSAMYLCASSSRRDTEAFFGQGTRLTVV.

V gene TRBV18 combines with J gene TRBJ2-6; tentatively, D is TRBD1 (6 bases). The CDR3 runs to 17 residues. CDR1 is KGHSH, CDR2 LQKENI, per germline. Trimming pared 6 bases from V and 1 base from J, leaving 16 bases between. The CDR3 spells CASSQLQGPSGANVLTF. Written as DNA, the CDR3 is TGTGCCAGCTCTCAGTTACAGGGACCATCTGGGGCCAACGTCCTGACTTTC.

This clone was picked up one time. The chain recombines TRBV7-8 with TRBJ1-1; possible D gene TRBD1, 5 bases. This CDR3 has 14 residues. V lost 5 bases to trimming and J lost 4 bases, with 14 bases between them. Germline CDR1 reads SGHVS; CDR2 reads FQNEAQ. As DNA, the CDR3 is TGTGCCAGCAGCCCCACCCCCGGGGGCACTGAAGCTTTCTTT. This gives the protein CASSPTPGGTEAFF.

This clone occurred once. CDR3 residues: CASGLVTGKEVSGNTIYF. The CDR3 nucleotides are TGTGCTAGTGGTTTGGTAACAGGGAAGGAAGTCTCTGGAAACACCATATATTTT. This chain connects TRBV12-5 to TRBJ1-3; TRBD1 might be the D (6 bases). V dropped 0 bases and J dropped 0 bases, with 15 bases sitting between them. This CDR3 has 18 residues. Per germline, CDR1 LGHNT and CDR2 FRNRAP.

The V call is TRBV29-1, the J call TRBJ2-3; weak D call: TRBD1 (6 bases). In germline, CDR1 is SQVTM, CDR2 ANQGSEA. Trimming pared 5 bases from V and 2 bases from J, leaving 11 bases between. There are 13 residues in the CDR3. This CDR3 is CSVPRGITDTQYF. Written as DNA, the CDR3 is TGCAGCGTTCCCAGGGGAATCACAGATACGCAGTATTTT.

The genes are TRBV6-5 and TRBJ1-2, with no clear D. This CDR3 is 15 amino acids long. Germline CDR1 reads MNHEY; CDR2 reads SVGAGI. Trimming took off 5 bases at V and 2 bases at J, with 15 bases between the two ends. Written as DNA, the CDR3 is TGTGCCAGCAGTCCAATGGGAGTTCGAAACTATGGCTACACCTTC. Encoded protein: CASSPMGVRNYGYTF.

This chain links TRBV6-4 with TRBJ2-2, with TRBD2 identical over 12 bases. Germline loops: CDR1 MRHNA, CDR2 SNTAGT. The CDR3 extends over 19 amino acids. V lost 7 bases, J lost 4 bases, and 16 bases stayed unmatched. CDR3 region: CASNPRTRLAGDGTGELFF. The CDR3 DNA reads TGTGCCAGCAACCCCCGTACTAGACTAGCGGGAGATGGCACCGGGGAGCTGTTTTTT.

The chain employs TRBV7-9 and TRBJ1-2, with D possibly TRBD1 on 6 matching bases. The CDR3 spans 13 residues. The germline V gene has CDR1 SEHNR and CDR2 FQNEAQ (reference sequence). V shed 1 base and J shed 8 bases, with 11 bases lying between them. CDR3 nucleotide sequence: TGTGCCAGCAGCTTAGAGCCAGGGGAGGGCTACACCTTC. It yields the protein CASSLEPGEGYTF.

The V gene is TRBV5-1, the J gene TRBJ2-7; TRBD2 might be the D (5 bases). This CDR3 spans 16 amino acids. The V and J ends lost 0 bases and 2 bases respectively, with 15 bases between them. Germline V gives CDR1 SGHRS, CDR2 YFSETQ. The CDR3 DNA is TGCGCCAGCAGCTTGGCCCGGACTCCTGGGGCCTACGAGCAGTACTTC. This translates into CASSLARTPGAYEQYF. Full variable domain (rest looked up from reference TRBV5-1 and TRBJ2-7): KAGVTQTPRYLIKTRGQQVTLSCSPISGHRSVSWYQQTPGQGLQFLFEYFSETQRNKGNFPGRFSGRQFSNSRSEMNVSTLELGDSALYLCASSLARTPGAYEQYFGPGTRLTVT.

The V gene is TRBV9, the J gene TRBJ1-5; D gene uncertain. The CDR3 consists of 14 residues. V lost 0 bases to trimming and J lost 7 bases, with 11 bases between them. In germline, CDR1 is SGDLS, CDR2 YYNGEE. The CDR3: CASSVGQQLQPQHF. The CDR3 bases are TGTGCCAGCAGCGTAGGTCAGCAGCTACAGCCCCAGCATTTT.

V usage is TRBV12-3 or TRBV12-4 and J usage is TRBJ1-1; D is perhaps TRBD1 (5 bases). The CDR3 runs 13 residues. Trimming removed 8 bases from V and 0 bases from J, with 10 bases in between. The CDR3 spells CASGGDMNTEAFF. DNA of the CDR3: TGTGCCAGCGGGGGAGACATGAACACTGAAGCTTTCTTT.

This chain joins TRBV7-3 and TRBJ2-3, with 9 positions matching TRBD2. Per germline, CDR1 SGHTA and CDR2 FQGTGA. V dropped 1 base and J dropped 4; count of bases not matched to a gene: 3. There are 15 residues in the CDR3. CDR3 DNA: TGTGCCAGCAGCTTAAGCGGGGGGGCATCAGATACGCAGTATTTT. Protein sequence: CASSLSGGASDTQYF.

The chain uses TRBV7-8 and TRBJ1-3; D is undetermined. The CDR3 has 16 amino acids. Germline CDR1 and CDR2: SGHVS and FQNEAQ. V dropped 2 bases and J dropped 2 bases, with 13 bases sitting between them. CDR3 coding DNA: TGTGCCAGCAGCTTACGACCGGTAGTAACTGGAAACACCATATATTTT. Its translation is CASSLRPVVTGNTIYF.

The genes are TRBV6-5 and TRBJ2-7; the match to TRBD1 covers 12 bases. V lost 5 bases, J lost 6 bases, and 8 bases stayed unmatched. The CDR3 has 15 amino acids. The germline V gene has CDR1 MNHEY and CDR2 SVGAGI. CDR3 coding DNA: TGTGCCAGCAGTCTTACCGGGACAGGGGGCGGCGAGCAGTACTTC. Its protein is CASSLTGTGGGEQYF.

This clone appeared a single time. V gene TRBV6-5 combines with J gene TRBJ1-1; TRBD1 is a possible D gene (6 bases). The V end lost 6 bases, the J end lost 1 base, and 6 bases lay between the germline ends. CDR1 MNHEY and CDR2 SVGAGI come from the germline V gene. This CDR3 is built from 12 residues. The CDR3 nucleotides read TGTGCCAGCAGCAGGGGGAACACTGAAGCTTTCTTT. Amino acid sequence: CASSRGNTEAFF.

The chain joins TRBV5-1 to TRBJ2-7; TRBD2 matches 8 bases. This CDR3 is built from 15 residues. J was trimmed by 3 bases and V by 0 bases; bases with no gene match: 5. Germline V gives CDR1 SGHRS, CDR2 YFSETQ. This CDR3 is CASSLGAAGDYEQYF. The CDR3 DNA reads as TGCGCCAGCAGCTTGGGTGCAGCGGGAGACTACGAGCAGTACTTC.

The chain is built from TRBV6-2 or TRBV6-3 and TRBJ1-2; D is perhaps TRBD1 (6 bases). The germline V gene has CDR1 MNHEY and CDR2 SVGEGT. Trimming left V 6 bases short and J 5 bases short, with 19 bases between. This CDR3 contains 15 residues. CDR3: CASSLAGTLLYGYTF. The CDR3 DNA follows: TGTGCCAGCAGCCTTGCCGGGACATTACTTTATGGCTACACCTTC.

This sequence joins TRBV6-7 and TRBJ1-2; D not certain. Being an ORF, TRBV6-7 has a function that is uncertain. This CDR3 is 18 amino acids long. The germline V and J ends were trimmed by 0 bases and 9 bases, with 26 bases remaining between them. The CDR3: CASSYSRITTGVVSSYTF. The CDR3 bases are TGTGCCAGCAGTTACTCGAGGATTACGACCGGAGTAGTTTCGAGCTACACCTTC.

The chain combines TRBV18 with TRBJ2-7; TRBD2 agrees at 9 bases. Germline CDR1 is KGHSH and CDR2 is LQKENI. The CDR3 has 17 residues. With 3 bases clipped from V and 3 bases from J, the junction kept 12 bases outside the gene matches. The CDR3 coding sequence is TGTGCCAGCTCACCCACCTTTGGAGCGGGGGGAATCTACGAGCAGTACTTC. It encodes CASSPTFGAGGIYEQYF.

The V and J genes are TRBV29-1 and TRBJ2-1; TRBD2 is a possible D gene (5 bases). Looked up from germline, CDR1 is SQVTM and CDR2 is ANQGSEA. The CDR3 runs to 12 residues. V was trimmed by 7 bases and J by 5 bases, leaving 12 bases between them. This CDR3 is CSAERGHNEQFF. CDR3 nucleotides: TGCAGCGCTGAGCGCGGGCACAATGAGCAGTTCTTC.

The chain links TRBV6-5 to TRBJ1-3; 8 bases match TRBD1. Germline values: CDR1 MNHEY, CDR2 SVGAGI. The trim removed 4 bases at V and 1 base at J, leaving 3 bases unmatched. The CDR3 runs to 15 residues. The CDR3 DNA reads TGTGCCAGCAGTTTGAACAGGGGGTCTGGAAACACCATATATTTT. Residues: CASSLNRGSGNTIYF.

This sequence joins TRBV19 and TRBJ1-2, with 9 nucleotides matching TRBD1. The junction had 3 bases not matched to a gene; V was cut back by 5 bases and J by 2 bases. The V gene's germline CDR1 is LNHDA and CDR2 SQIVND (reference sequence). The CDR3 sequence is 14 residues long. DNA of the CDR3: TGTGCCAGTAGTGGGACAGGGTACAACTATGGCTACACCTTC. Translation gives CASSGTGYNYGYTF.

The V call is TRBV19, the J call TRBJ2-3; weak D call: TRBD2 (6 bases). Trimming took 2 bases from V and 5 from J, leaving 14 bases between them. Germline assignment: CDR1 LNHDA and CDR2 SQIVND (reference sequence). The CDR3 is 15 residues long. The CDR3 nucleotides read TGTGCCAGTAGTATAATACCGGGAGTAGGAGATACGCAGTATTTT. This sequence encodes CASSIIPGVGDTQYF. The whole variable domain, filled in from reference TRBV19 and TRBJ2-3, reads DGGITQSPKYLFRKEGQNVTLSCEQNLNHDAMYWYRQDPGQGLRLIYYSQIVNDFQKGDIAEGYSVSREKKESFPLTVTSAQKNPTAFYLCASSIIPGVGDTQYFGPGTRLTVL.

The rearrangement links TRBV4-1 to TRBJ2-7; D unclear. Deletions cut 0 bases from V and 8 bases from J, with 5 bases between. Germline V gene lookup returns CDR1 MGHRA and CDR2 YSYEKL. The CDR3 contains 11 residues. For the CDR3, the DNA is TGCGCCAGCAGCCAAGATGGGAAGCAGTACTTC. It encodes CASSQDGKQYF.

The gene calls are TRBV6-4 and TRBJ1-2, with 8 bases aligning to TRBD1. CDR3 size: 14 residues. The V gene end was trimmed by 0 bases and the J gene end by 8 bases; junction bases not matched to a gene: 5. Per germline, CDR1 MRHNA and CDR2 SNTAGT. This chain's CDR3 is CASSDSTGAGGYTF. The DNA of the CDR3 is TGTGCCAGCAGTGACTCGACAGGGGCGGGAGGCTACACCTTC.

The chain carries TRBV28 and TRBJ1-2; D gene ambiguous. The V and J ends lost 1 base and 5 bases respectively, with 17 bases between them. Looked up from germline, CDR1 is MDHEN and CDR2 is SYDVKM. CDR3 size: 16 residues. CDR3 sequence: CASSLSGSRRRYGYTF. CDR3 sequence (DNA): TGTGCCAGCAGTTTATCTGGTTCTCGGAGGAGGTATGGCTACACCTTC.